These 29 T cell receptor beta chains originate from one sample sequenced in a study of blood T cell repertoires in COVID-19. Profiling relied on immunoSEQ multiplex PCR, and the TCRdb table lists in-frame clones only, not all of them. The table shows fewer than 300,000 clones, with 80% to 90% occurring only once. Sequenced input: peripheral blood. The origin of the receptors is a man older than 75 with acute or convalescent COVID-19.

This clone was counted only a few times. The chain has TRBV5-1 and TRBJ1-2; maybe TRBD1 (6 bases). V shed 4 bases and J shed 8 bases, with 18 bases lying between them. In germline, CDR1 is SGHRS, CDR2 YFSETQ. CDR3 length: 14 amino acids. For the CDR3, the DNA is TGCGCCAGCAGCCACGCGACAGGCCCCAGGGGCTACACCTTC. Translating it yields CASSHATGPRGYTF.

The CDR3 here is CASSILGLSYEQYF. CDR3 bases: TGTGCCAGTAGTATACTGGGGCTCTCCTACGAGCAGTACTTC. This rearrangement joins TRBV19 to TRBJ2-7; weak D call: TRBD1 (5 bases). Germline-derived CDR1 and CDR2 are LNHDA and SQIVND (reference sequence). The CDR3 has 14 amino acids. V lost 2 bases, J lost 0 bases, and 8 bases lay in between.

V is TRBV6-1 and J is TRBJ1-1; 9 nucleotides agree with TRBD1. Germline values: CDR1 MNHNS, CDR2 SASEGT. Trimming took 2 bases from V and 7 from J; bases not matched to a gene: 11. The CDR3 length is 16 residues. CDR3 residues: CASSEISLRQGVEAFF. CDR3 DNA sequence: TGTGCCAGCAGTGAAATTAGCCTCCGACAGGGGGTTGAAGCTTTCTTT.

In its sample, this clone was seen a few times. This chain links TRBV6-2 or TRBV6-3 with TRBJ2-5; D gene unclear. Trimming left V 0 bases short and J 2 bases short, with 7 bases between. This CDR3 is built from 14 residues. CDR1 is MNHEY, CDR2 SVGEGT, per germline. The CDR3, as DNA: TGTGCCAGCAGTTACTCGCTCGGTCAAGAGACCCAGTACTTC. It is translated as CASSYSLGQETQYF.

The chain recombines TRBV4-1 with TRBJ2-7; TRBD1 matches at 7 bases. Germline V gene data show CDR1 as MGHRA and CDR2 as YSYEKL. This CDR3 is built from 15 residues. The V and J ends lost 0 bases and 7 bases, in that order; junction bases with no gene match: 9. CDR3 sequence reads: CASSQDRGRGMEQYF. Here the CDR3 DNA reads TGCGCCAGCAGCCAAGATAGGGGGCGAGGGATGGAGCAGTACTTC.

This clone was counted once. J is TRBJ1-5 and V is TRBV27, with 9 bases fitting TRBD1. With V trimmed by 3 bases and J by 6 bases, 9 bases remained unmatched. Germline V gene lookup returns CDR1 MNHEY and CDR2 SMNVEV (reference sequence). The CDR3 is 16 residues long. The CDR3 protein is CASSLTGTGWFQPQHF. For the CDR3, the DNA is TGTGCCAGCAGTTTGACCGGGACAGGGTGGTTTCAGCCCCAGCATTTT.

The chain couples TRBV3-1 (or the pseudogene TRBV3-2) to TRBJ2-5; 7 bases align to TRBD2. Unmatched junction bases numbered 7, after V lost 1 base and J lost 5 bases. The germline gives CDR1 LGHDT, CDR2 YNNKEL (reference sequence). The CDR3 loop spans 15 amino acids. In DNA, the CDR3 is TGTGCCAGCAGCCAAGCCGGACTAGGTGTTGAGACCCAGTACTTC. It yields the protein CASSQAGLGVETQYF.

This clone was observed a few times. The chain uses TRBV27 and TRBJ2-2; TRBD2 matches 9 bases. Losses at the gene ends were 3 bases for V and 6 bases for J; bases not matched to a gene: 14. Looked up from germline, CDR1 is MNHEY and CDR2 is SMNVEV (reference sequence). This CDR3 spans 18 amino acids. The chain's CDR3 is CASSFLLRGGAQPGELFF. The CDR3 DNA follows: TGTGCCAGCAGTTTCCTTCTCCGCGGGGGGGCCCAGCCCGGGGAGCTGTTTTTT.

The V gene is TRBV27, the J gene TRBJ2-4; 15 nucleotides match TRBD2. The CDR3 covers 19 residues. Germline-derived CDR1 and CDR2 are MNHEY and SMNVEV (reference sequence). V gave up 4 bases and J gave up 6 bases; unmatched junction bases: 13. The CDR3 loop is CASSSRTSGRAPFLNIQYF. Here the CDR3 DNA reads TGTGCCAGCAGTTCCCGGACTAGCGGGAGGGCCCCATTTCTAAACATTCAGTACTTC.

The rearrangement links TRBV5-1 to TRBJ2-3, with D possibly matching TRBD1 (6 bases). CDR3 size: 16 residues. The germline CDR1 and CDR2 sequences are SGHRS and YFSETQ. Trimming took off 4 bases at V and 2 bases at J, with 17 bases between the two ends. The CDR3 is CASSPQGTGTTDTQYF. The CDR3 nucleotides read TGCGCCAGCAGCCCGCAGGGGACCGGGACCACAGATACGCAGTATTTT.

The chain couples TRBV19 to TRBJ1-2; 7 nucleotides align to TRBD1. After removal of 5 bases from V and 0 bases from J, the junction contained 9 bases not matched to a gene. This CDR3 contains 16 residues. Germline V lookup: CDR1 LNHDA, CDR2 SQIVND (reference sequence). The DNA of the CDR3 is TGTGCCAGTAGTCATGCCGGGACAGAGACTAACTATGGCTACACCTTC. Translating it yields CASSHAGTETNYGYTF.

J is TRBJ2-1 and V is TRBV7-9, with 8 bases aligning to TRBD2. V dropped 4 bases and J dropped 8; count of bases not matched to a gene: 7. This CDR3 region has 14 residues. The germline V gene encodes CDR1 SEHNR and CDR2 FQNEAQ (reference sequence). CDR3 in DNA: TGTGCCAGCAGCTCGAGCGGGAGTATCGATGAGCAGTTCTTC. Its translation is CASSSSGSIDEQFF.

This clone occurred many times. V usage is TRBV29-1 and J usage is TRBJ2-5, with D possibly being TRBD1 (6 bases). CDR3 size: 13 residues. CDR1 and CDR2 (germline): SQVTM, ANQGSEA. With 7 bases removed from V and 2 bases from J, the gap between germline ends came to 14 bases. The DNA of the CDR3 is TGCAGCGGTGGGCGGACAGCTCAAGAGACCCAGTACTTC. Translating gives CSGGRTAQETQYF.

This clone was recorded only once. The CDR3 region is CASSSDRLGAFF. CDR3 in DNA: TGCGCCAGCAGCTCAGACAGGCTGGGAGCTTTCTTT. This rearrangement joins TRBV5-1 to TRBJ1-1; TRBD1 might be the D (6 bases). This CDR3 has 12 residues. In germline, CDR1 is SGHRS, CDR2 YFSETQ. The germline V and J ends were trimmed by 3 bases and 10 bases, with 13 bases remaining between them.

The V gene is TRBV6-5, the J gene TRBJ2-7; D might be TRBD2 (6 bases). V lost 4 bases and J 2 bases, leaving 9 bases between the germline ends. The CDR3 length is 13 residues. Looked up from germline, CDR1 is MNHEY and CDR2 is SVGAGI. The CDR3 DNA is TGTGCCAGCAGTTTGCCGGGAGCCTACGAGCAGTACTTC. Translated: CASSLPGAYEQYF.

The rearrangement links TRBV28 to TRBJ2-5; TRBD1 matches at 9 bases. V was pared by 4 bases and J by 5 bases, with 17 bases of the junction left unmatched. The germline V gene encodes CDR1 MDHEN and CDR2 SYDVKM. The CDR3 consists of 18 residues. This CDR3 reads CASSSLIDRGIPRETQYF. The CDR3 DNA follows: TGTGCCAGCAGTTCCCTGATCGACAGGGGGATCCCTCGGGAGACCCAGTACTTC. Combining the CDR3 with reference TRBV28 and TRBJ2-5 gives the whole variable domain DVKVTQSSRYLVKRTGEKVFLECVQDMDHENMFWYRQDPGLGLRLIYFSYDVKMKEKGDIPEGYSVSREKKERFSLILESASTNQTSMYLCASSSLIDRGIPRETQYFGPGTRLLVL.

This rearrangement joins TRBV5-8 to TRBJ1-4, with a possible D match to TRBD1 (5 bases). Trimming shortened V by 0 bases and J by 3 bases, and 9 bases separated the two germline ends. The CDR3 length is 15 residues. The V gene's germline CDR1 is SGHTS and CDR2 YDEGEE. In DNA, the CDR3 is TGTGCCAGCAGCTTGGCGGCAGGGTCTAATGAAAAACTGTTTTTT. This encodes CASSLAAGSNEKLFF.

The table lists this clone with many counts. This chain uses TRBV7-2 with TRBJ1-2, with D maybe TRBD1 (5 bases). The CDR3 has 16 residues. V lost 0 bases and J lost 6, with 17 bases in between. CDR1 and CDR2 (germline): SGHTA, FQGNSA. CDR3 in DNA: TGTGCCAGCAGCTTAGCGAGGGGACTGGCTGGAGATGGCTACACCTTC. Amino acid sequence: CASSLARGLAGDGYTF.

The chain uses TRBV11-2 and TRBJ2-1; weak D call: TRBD1 (6 bases). Germline CDR1 is SGHAT and CDR2 is FQNNGV. V lost 5 bases, J lost 5 bases, and 16 bases lay in between. The CDR3 has 15 amino acids. The CDR3 sequence: CASSPTGRADNEQFF. CDR3 bases: TGTGCCAGCAGCCCGACAGGAAGGGCGGACAATGAGCAGTTCTTC.

The V gene is TRBV21-1, the J gene TRBJ2-7; the D call in the table, TRBD1, was not verified against the DNA. TRBV21-1 is described as a pseudogene. There are 14 residues in the CDR3. CDR3 residues: CANRCRDNSYEQYF. CDR3 coding DNA: TGTGCCAACCGATGCCGGGACAACTCCTACGAGCAGTACTTC.

This chain links TRBV19 with TRBJ1-5; D is perhaps TRBD1 (5 bases). Looked up from germline, CDR1 is LNHDA and CDR2 is SQIVND (reference sequence). The CDR3 length is 14 residues. Trimming took 6 bases from V and 5 from J, leaving 14 bases between them. The CDR3 nucleotides are TGTGCCAGTAGCAGTCAGGGAATGGATCAGCCCCAGCATTTT. This gives the protein CASSSQGMDQPQHF.

The chain is built from TRBV28 and TRBJ1-1, with D unclear. V was pared by 3 bases and J by 4 bases, with 9 bases between. Per germline, CDR1 MDHEN and CDR2 SYDVKM. The CDR3 length is 13 residues. CDR3 in amino acids: CASSFWAGTEAFF. As DNA, the CDR3 is TGTGCCAGCAGTTTTTGGGCGGGCACTGAAGCTTTCTTT.

The chain uses TRBV5-1 and TRBJ2-7, with D possibly matching TRBD1 (7 bases). V lost 0 bases and J lost 6, with 16 bases in between. In germline, CDR1 is SGHRS, CDR2 YFSETQ. The CDR3 covers 15 residues. CDR3 protein: CASSLGRAGGSEQYF. The CDR3 DNA sequence: TGCGCCAGCAGCTTGGGAAGGGCAGGGGGGTCCGAGCAGTACTTC. Filled out from reference TRBV5-1 and TRBJ2-7, the complete variable domain reads KAGVTQTPRYLIKTRGQQVTLSCSPISGHRSVSWYQQTPGQGLQFLFEYFSETQRNKGNFPGRFSGRQFSNSRSEMNVSTLELGDSALYLCASSLGRAGGSEQYFGPGTRLTVT.

This chain joins TRBV7-8 and TRBJ2-5, with 14 positions matching TRBD2. Per germline, CDR1 SGHVS and CDR2 FQNEAQ. The CDR3 is 18 residues long. V lost 4 bases to trimming and J lost 5 bases; unmatched junction nucleotides: 12. As DNA, the CDR3 is TGTGCCAGCAGCTCACCGAAGGGGACTAGCGGGAGAAGGGAGACCCAGTACTTC. Protein product: CASSSPKGTSGRRETQYF.

V is TRBV5-1 and J is TRBJ1-2, with a possible D match to TRBD1 (5 bases). CDR1 SGHRS and CDR2 YFSETQ come from the germline V gene. CDR3 size: 12 residues. The V gene lost 4 bases and the J gene lost 8 bases, with 12 bases spanning the gap. DNA of the CDR3: TGCGCCAGCAGCAATAGCAGGGAAGGCTACACCTTC. Translating gives CASSNSREGYTF.

The chain uses TRBV5-1 and TRBJ2-1, with D perhaps TRBD2 (7 bases). Germline assignment: CDR1 SGHRS and CDR2 YFSETQ. The CDR3 consists of 15 residues. V shed 0 bases and J shed 7 bases, with 14 bases lying between them. The CDR3 nucleotides read TGCGCCAGCAGCTTGGAGGGGGGGCGAGGGAATGAGCAGTTCTTC. It translates to CASSLEGGRGNEQFF.

The rearrangement joins TRBV28 to TRBJ2-1; 9 bases are shared with TRBD1. J was trimmed by 7 bases and V by 6 bases; bases with no gene match: 13. The CDR3 loop spans 16 amino acids. Germline values: CDR1 MDHEN, CDR2 SYDVKM. CDR3 DNA sequence: TGTGCCAGCAGGAGCCCCGCGGGACAGGGTTCAAATGAGCAGTTCTTC. Residues: CASRSPAGQGSNEQFF.

This chain links TRBV5-1 with TRBJ2-7; 9 positions agree with TRBD1. V shed 0 bases and J 3 bases; nucleotides not matched to a gene: 4. This CDR3 is built from 15 residues. Germline-derived CDR1 and CDR2 are SGHRS and YFSETQ. The CDR3 region has the DNA TGCGCCAGCAGCTTGGCAGGGACAGGGAACTACGAGCAGTACTTC. The encoded protein is CASSLAGTGNYEQYF.

The chain combines TRBV29-1 with TRBJ2-5, with TRBD1 matching over 7 bases. The CDR3 is made up of 12 amino acids. Trimming removed 4 bases from V and 1 base from J; junction bases left unmatched: 0. CDR1 is SQVTM, CDR2 ANQGSEA, per germline. CDR3 in amino acids: CSVAGGQETQYF. Here the CDR3 DNA reads TGCAGCGTTGCAGGGGGCCAAGAGACCCAGTACTTC.